Listed below are T cell receptor beta chains from one sample, sequenced in a study of blood T cell repertoires in COVID-19. Method: immunoSEQ multiplex PCR; TCRdb's copy keeps in-frame clones and lacks some. The table lists about 250,000 clones, more than 75% of them singletons. The specimen sequenced was PBMCs or T cells enriched from blood (not recorded which). These receptors were collected from a man between 35 and 55 years old who had recovered from COVID-19. Each CDR3 is given with its conserved first and last residue. A D gene is named only where the DNA matches it firmly. A clone size is listed for some rows: how often the clone was seen (once, few, many), or a class if it is expanded.

V gene	D gene	J gene	clone size	CDR3 protein	CDR3 DNA
TRBV21-1	NA	TRBJ2-7	NA	CASGTQGRHSSYEQYF	TGTGCCAGCGGAACCCAGGGCAGACACAGCTCCTACGAGCAGTACTTC
TRBV30	NA	TRBJ1-3	NA	CAWSVLGNTIYF	TGTGCCTGGAGTGTACTGGGAAACACCATATATTTT
TRBV5-1	TRBD1	TRBJ1-6	NA	CASSLGTGFNSPLHF	TGCGCCAGCAGCTTGGGGACAGGTTTTAATTCACCCCTCCACTTT
TRBV19	TRBD1	TRBJ1-2	NA	CASSPGQGGYGYTF	TGTGCCAGTAGCCCGGGACAGGGAGGCTATGGCTACACCTTC
TRBV12-5	NA	TRBJ2-3	NA	CASAIRANTDTQYF	TGTGCTAGTGCTATCAGGGCAAACACAGATACGCAGTATTTT
TRBV30	TRBD1	TRBJ1-5	NA	CAWSQQGDQPQHF	TGTGCCTGGAGCCAACAGGGGGATCAGCCCCAGCATTTT
TRBV30	NA	TRBJ2-7	once	CAWSVQGGAYEQYF	TGTGCCTGGAGTGTACAGGGGGGGGCCTACGAGCAGTACTTC
TRBV28	TRBD1	TRBJ1-4	NA	CASSPRFRGTNEKLFF	TGTGCCAGCAGTCCAAGATTCAGGGGGACTAATGAAAAACTGTTTTTT
TRBV6-1	NA	TRBJ1-2	NA	CASSDEDRNYGYTF	TGTGCCAGCAGTGATGAAGACAGAAACTATGGCTACACCTTC
TRBV6-4	TRBD2	TRBJ2-3	few	CASRPTSGGTDTQYF	TGTGCCAGCCGGCCGACTAGCGGGGGCACAGATACGCAGTATTTT
TRBV30	NA	TRBJ1-4	NA	CAWSVGEDEKLFF	TGTGCCTGGAGTGTAGGAGAAGATGAAAAACTGTTTTTT
TRBV7-2	NA	TRBJ2-3	few	CASSLEPRTDTQYF	TGTGCCAGCAGCTTAGAGCCTCGCACAGATACGCAGTATTTT
TRBV4-2	NA	TRBJ2-3	NA	CASSDRDLGWSTDTQYF	TGTGCCAGCAGCGACCGGGACTTGGGTTGGAGCACAGATACGCAGTATTTT
TRBV4-1	NA	TRBJ1-3	NA	CASSQELDSSSGNTIYF	TGCGCCAGCAGCCAAGAATTGGACAGCTCCTCTGGAAACACCATATATTTT
TRBV14	NA	TRBJ2-1	NA	CASRPQGLSYNEQFF	TGTGCCAGCAGACCCCAGGGTCTCTCCTACAATGAGCAGTTCTTC
TRBV6-6	NA	TRBJ2-2	NA	CASSGYRRELFF	TGTGCCAGCAGTGGGTACAGGCGGGAGCTGTTTTTT
TRBV5-1	NA	TRBJ2-7	once	CASSLEQGLSYEQYF	TGCGCCAGCAGCTTGGAACAGGGCCTATCCTACGAGCAGTACTTC
TRBV2	TRBD2	TRBJ2-7	NA	CATKGRERLGEQYF	TGTGCCACAAAGGGGCGGGAGAGACTTGGGGAGCAGTACTTC
TRBV27	TRBD2	TRBJ2-7	NA	CASSLPGAGTYEQYF	TGTGCCAGCAGTCTCCCGGGAGCGGGAACCTACGAGCAGTACTTC
TRBV4-2	TRBD1	TRBJ2-1	NA	CASSRQGGYGFDNEQFF	TGTGCCAGCAGCCGTCAAGGGGGCTACGGGTTTGACAATGAGCAGTTCTTC
TRBV9	TRBD2	TRBJ2-1	NA	CASSGPLAGGPNEQFF	TGTGCCAGCAGCGGGCCACTAGCGGGGGGGCCGAATGAGCAGTTCTTC
TRBV10-1	NA	TRBJ2-7	NA	CARKGGRVEQYF	TGCGCCAGGAAAGGGGGGAGGGTCGAGCAGTACTTC
TRBV7-9	TRBD2	TRBJ2-2	NA	CASSFTSGPFGELFF	TGTGCCAGCAGCTTCACTAGCGGGCCGTTCGGGGAGCTGTTTTTT
TRBV7-9	TRBD2	TRBJ2-7	NA	CASSLDSAGREQYF	TGTGCCAGCAGCTTAGATTCGGCCGGGAGGGAGCAGTACTTC
TRBV7-2	NA	TRBJ2-7	few	CASSQWGGTGPGEQYF	TGTGCCAGCAGCCAATGGGGGGGGACAGGCCCGGGTGAGCAGTACTTC
TRBV27	TRBD1	TRBJ2-3	few	CASSFQGTGTAVGTDTQYF	TGTGCCAGCAGTTTCCAGGGGACAGGGACGGCTGTAGGCACAGATACGCAGTATTTT
TRBV7-2	TRBD2	TRBJ2-1	NA	CASSFVGLADEQFF	TGTGCCAGCAGCTTCGTGGGACTAGCGGATGAGCAGTTCTTC
TRBV5-1	TRBD2	TRBJ2-3	NA	CASSLTSGGRRSTDTQYF	TGCGCCAGCAGCTTGACTAGCGGGGGGCGAAGAAGCACAGATACGCAGTATTTT
TRBV19	NA	TRBJ2-1	NA	CASSMSGGNEQFF	TGTGCCAGTAGTATGAGTGGGGGGAATGAGCAGTTCTTC
TRBV7-8	TRBD1	TRBJ2-7	few	CASSPRGQAGEQYF	TGTGCCAGCAGCCCGAGGGGGCAGGCCGGCGAGCAGTACTTC
TRBV7-2	NA	TRBJ1-1	NA	CASSPPAGLGTEAFF	TGTGCCAGCAGCCCCCCGGCGGGGTTGGGGACTGAAGCTTTCTTT
TRBV28	NA	TRBJ1-1	NA	CASRLMLGMNTEAFF	TGTGCCAGCAGACTGATGTTGGGCATGAACACTGAAGCTTTCTTT
TRBV9	TRBD2	TRBJ2-3	NA	CASSVVGGGNTDTQYF	TGTGCCAGCAGCGTAGTAGGCGGGGGGAACACAGATACGCAGTATTTT
TRBV9	TRBD1	TRBJ1-6	NA	CASNRDRGNSPLHF	TGTGCCAGCAACCGGGACAGGGGTAATTCACCCCTCCACTTT
TRBV3-1/TRBV3-2	NA	TRBJ2-3	NA	CASSRDSNTDTQYF	TGTGCCAGCAGCCGGGACTCGAACACAGATACGCAGTATTTT